This entry describes one T cell receptor (beta chain). The antigen is undetermined. This entry is derived from a study of cytotoxic CD8 clonotypes in ibrutinib-treated CLL. Across the study: Mean yields were approximately 250,000 productive templates and 80,000 to 95,000 productive rearrangements per sample. Study-level points and caveats: At progression, clonality fell back toward baseline after rising at ibrutinib response. Public clonotypes (which were uncommon) either contracted or remained stable on treatment.

CDR1 is LNHDA and CDR2 is SQIVND in the germline V gene (reference sequence). CDR3 length: 14 residues. J lost 2 bases, V lost 7 bases, and 7 bases had no gene match. Libraries were prepared by immunoSEQ multiplex PCR; TCRdb keeps only in-frame clonotypes and omits some of them. Altogether nearly 50,000 clones are present, more than 55% being singletons, with the ten largest covering approximately 27%. This TCR was recovered from a human donor with chronic lymphocytic leukemia. Specimen: PBMCs, collected after 24 months of ibrutinib treatment. V gene TRBV19 combines with J gene TRBJ1-2; 7 nucleotides line up with TRBD1. CDR3 DNA: TGTGCCAGTACCTTAGGGACAGCCAACTATGGCTACACCTTC. Translation: CASTLGTANYGYTF. Looking up the rest from reference TRBV19 and TRBJ1-2 gives the full variable domain: DGGITQSPKYLFRKEGQNVTLSCEQNLNHDAMYWYRQDPGQGLRLIYYSQIVNDFQKGDIAEGYSVSREKKESFPLTVTSAQKNPTAFYLCASTLGTANYGYTFGSGTRLTVV.